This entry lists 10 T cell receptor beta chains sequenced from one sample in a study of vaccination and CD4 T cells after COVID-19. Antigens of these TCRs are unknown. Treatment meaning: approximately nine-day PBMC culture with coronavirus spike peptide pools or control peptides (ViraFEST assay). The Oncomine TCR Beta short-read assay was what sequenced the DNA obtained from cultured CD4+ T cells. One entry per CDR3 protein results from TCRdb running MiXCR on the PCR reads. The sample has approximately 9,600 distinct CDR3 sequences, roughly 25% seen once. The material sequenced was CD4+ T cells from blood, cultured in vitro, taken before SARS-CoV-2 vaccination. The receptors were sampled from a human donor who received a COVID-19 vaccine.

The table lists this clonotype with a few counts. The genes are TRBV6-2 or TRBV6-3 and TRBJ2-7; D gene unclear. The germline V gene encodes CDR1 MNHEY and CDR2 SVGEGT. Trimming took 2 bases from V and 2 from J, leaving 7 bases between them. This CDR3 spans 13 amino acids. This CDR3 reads CASSYASAYEQYF. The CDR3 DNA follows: TGTGCCAGCAGTTACGCATCAGCCTACGAGCAGTACTTC.

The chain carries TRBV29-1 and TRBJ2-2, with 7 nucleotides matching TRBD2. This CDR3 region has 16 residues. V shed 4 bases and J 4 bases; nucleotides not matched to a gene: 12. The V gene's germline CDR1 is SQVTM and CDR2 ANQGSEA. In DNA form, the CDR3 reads TGCAGCGTTGTCCGTCGGGGAGGGGTGGGCACCGGGGAGCTGTTTTTT. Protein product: CSVVRRGGVGTGELFF.

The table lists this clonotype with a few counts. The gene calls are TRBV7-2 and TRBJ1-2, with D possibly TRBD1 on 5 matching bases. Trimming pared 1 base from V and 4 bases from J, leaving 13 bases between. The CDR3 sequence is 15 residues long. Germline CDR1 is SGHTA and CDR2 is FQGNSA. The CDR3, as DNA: TGTGCCAGCAGCTTAGGGGGACGGATCCGCTATGGCTACACCTTC. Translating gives CASSLGGRIRYGYTF.

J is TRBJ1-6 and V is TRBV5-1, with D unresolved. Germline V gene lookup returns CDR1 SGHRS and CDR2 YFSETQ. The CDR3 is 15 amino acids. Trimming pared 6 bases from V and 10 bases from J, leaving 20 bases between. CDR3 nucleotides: TGCGCCAGCACCTATGGGGAGGTAGGAGGATCACCCCTCCACTTT. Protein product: CASTYGEVGGSPLHF. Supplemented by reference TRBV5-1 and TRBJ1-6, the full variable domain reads KAGVTQTPRYLIKTRGQQVTLSCSPISGHRSVSWYQQTPGQGLQFLFEYFSETQRNKGNFPGRFSGRQFSNSRSEMNVSTLELGDSALYLCASTYGEVGGSPLHFGNGTRLTVT.

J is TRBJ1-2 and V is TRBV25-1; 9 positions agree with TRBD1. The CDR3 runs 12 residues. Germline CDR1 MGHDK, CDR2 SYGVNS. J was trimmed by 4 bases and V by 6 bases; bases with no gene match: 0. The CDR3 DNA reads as TGTGCCAGCAGGGACAGGGGCTATGGCTACACCTTC. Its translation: CASRDRGYGYTF.

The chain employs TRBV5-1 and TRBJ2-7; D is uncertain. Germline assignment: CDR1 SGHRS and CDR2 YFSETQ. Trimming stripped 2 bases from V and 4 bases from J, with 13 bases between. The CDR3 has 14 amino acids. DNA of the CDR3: TGCGCCAGCAGCTTACGGCCCCCCTTTTACGAGCAGTACTTC. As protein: CASSLRPPFYEQYF.

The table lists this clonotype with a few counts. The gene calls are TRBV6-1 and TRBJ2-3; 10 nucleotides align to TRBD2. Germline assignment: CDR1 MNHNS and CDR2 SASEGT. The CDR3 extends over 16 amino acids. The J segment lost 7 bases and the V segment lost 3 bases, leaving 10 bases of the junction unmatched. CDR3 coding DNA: TGTGCCAGCAGTGATGCGCTAGCGGGGGTCAGGTATACGCAGTATTTT. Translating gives CASSDALAGVRYTQYF.

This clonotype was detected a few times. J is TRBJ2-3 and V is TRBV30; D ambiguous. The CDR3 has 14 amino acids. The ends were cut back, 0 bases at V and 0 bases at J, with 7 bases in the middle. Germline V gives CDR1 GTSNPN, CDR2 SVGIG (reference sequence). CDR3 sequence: CAWSVGGSTDTQYF. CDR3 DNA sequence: TGTGCCTGGAGTGTAGGCGGTAGCACAGATACGCAGTATTTT.

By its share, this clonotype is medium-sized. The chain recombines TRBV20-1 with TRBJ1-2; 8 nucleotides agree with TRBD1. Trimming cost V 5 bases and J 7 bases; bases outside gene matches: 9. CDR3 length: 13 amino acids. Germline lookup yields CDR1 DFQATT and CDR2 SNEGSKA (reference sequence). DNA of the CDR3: TGCAGTGCTCCACTGACAGGGGCGGGTGGCTACACCTTC. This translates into CSAPLTGAGGYTF.

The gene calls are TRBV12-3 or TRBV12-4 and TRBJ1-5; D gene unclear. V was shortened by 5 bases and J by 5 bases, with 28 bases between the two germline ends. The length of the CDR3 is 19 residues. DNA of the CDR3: TGTGCCAGCAGTCCGCGGACTGGCCACATCTCCATTCGTGATCAGCCCCAGCATTTT. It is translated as CASSPRTGHISIRDQPQHF.